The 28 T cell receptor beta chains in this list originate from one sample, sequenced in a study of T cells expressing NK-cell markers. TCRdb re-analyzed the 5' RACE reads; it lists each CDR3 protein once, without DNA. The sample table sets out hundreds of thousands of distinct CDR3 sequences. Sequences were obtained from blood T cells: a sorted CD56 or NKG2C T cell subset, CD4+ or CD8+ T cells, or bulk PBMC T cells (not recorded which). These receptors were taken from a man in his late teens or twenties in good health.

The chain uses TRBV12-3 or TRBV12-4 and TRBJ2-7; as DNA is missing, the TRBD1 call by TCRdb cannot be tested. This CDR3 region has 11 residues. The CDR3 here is CASGGGSEQYF.

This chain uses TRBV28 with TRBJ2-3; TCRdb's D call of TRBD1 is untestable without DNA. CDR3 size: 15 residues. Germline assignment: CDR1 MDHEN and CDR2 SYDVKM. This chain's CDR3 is CASTSATGGWDTQYF.

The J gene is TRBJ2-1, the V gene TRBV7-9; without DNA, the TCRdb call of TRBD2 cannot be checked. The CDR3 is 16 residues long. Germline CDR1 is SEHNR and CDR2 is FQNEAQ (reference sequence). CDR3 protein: CASSPPLAGAGVGQFF. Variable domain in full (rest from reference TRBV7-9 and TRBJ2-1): DTGVSQNPRHKITKRGQNVTFRCDPISEHNRLYWYRQTLGQGPEFLTYFQNEAQLEKSRLLSDRFSAERPKGSFSTLEIQRTEQGDSAMYLCASSPPLAGAGVGQFFGPGTRLTVL.

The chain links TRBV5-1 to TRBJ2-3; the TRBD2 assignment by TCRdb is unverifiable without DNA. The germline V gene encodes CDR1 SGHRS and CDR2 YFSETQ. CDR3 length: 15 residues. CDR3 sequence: CASKGGTASTDTQYF.

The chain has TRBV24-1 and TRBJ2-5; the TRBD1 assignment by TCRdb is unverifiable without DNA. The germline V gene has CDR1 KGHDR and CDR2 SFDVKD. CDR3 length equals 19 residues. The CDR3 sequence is CATSEGQPPTYSGQETQYF.

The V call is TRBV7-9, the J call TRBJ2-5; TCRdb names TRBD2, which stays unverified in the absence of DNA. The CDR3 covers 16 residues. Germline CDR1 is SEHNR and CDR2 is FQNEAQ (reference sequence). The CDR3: CASSLGPGLAGETQYF.

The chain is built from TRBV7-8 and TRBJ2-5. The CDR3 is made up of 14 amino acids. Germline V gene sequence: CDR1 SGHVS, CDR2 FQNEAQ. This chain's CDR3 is CASSEDWYQETQYF. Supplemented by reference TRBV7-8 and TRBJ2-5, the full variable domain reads GAGVSQSPRYKVAKRGQDVALRCDPISGHVSLFWYQQALGQGPEFLTYFQNEAQLDKSGLPSDRFFAERPEGSVSTLKIQRTQQEDSAVYLCASSEDWYQETQYFGPGTRLLVL.

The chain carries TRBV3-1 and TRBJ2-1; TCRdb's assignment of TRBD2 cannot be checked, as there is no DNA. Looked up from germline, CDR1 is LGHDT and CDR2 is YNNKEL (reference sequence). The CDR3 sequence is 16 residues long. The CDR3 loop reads CASSQGIERKYNEQFF.

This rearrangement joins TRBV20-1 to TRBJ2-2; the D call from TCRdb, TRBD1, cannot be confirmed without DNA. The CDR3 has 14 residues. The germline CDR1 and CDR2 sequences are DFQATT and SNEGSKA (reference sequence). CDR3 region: CSASRRQGTGELFF.

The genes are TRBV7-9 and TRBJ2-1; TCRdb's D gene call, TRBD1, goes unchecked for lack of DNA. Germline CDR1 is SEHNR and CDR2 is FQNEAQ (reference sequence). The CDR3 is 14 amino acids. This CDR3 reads CASSMSGKGDEQFF. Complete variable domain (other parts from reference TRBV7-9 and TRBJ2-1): DTGVSQNPRHKITKRGQNVTFRCDPISEHNRLYWYRQTLGQGPEFLTYFQNEAQLEKSRLLSDRFSAERPKGSFSTLEIQRTEQGDSAMYLCASSMSGKGDEQFFGPGTRLTVL.

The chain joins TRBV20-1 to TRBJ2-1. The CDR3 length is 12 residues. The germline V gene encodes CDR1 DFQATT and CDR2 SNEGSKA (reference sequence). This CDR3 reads CSARYLVDEQFF.

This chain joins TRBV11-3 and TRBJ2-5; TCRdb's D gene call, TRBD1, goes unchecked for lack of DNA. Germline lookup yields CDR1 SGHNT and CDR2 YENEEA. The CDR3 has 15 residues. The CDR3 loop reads CASTPLQGAQETQYF.

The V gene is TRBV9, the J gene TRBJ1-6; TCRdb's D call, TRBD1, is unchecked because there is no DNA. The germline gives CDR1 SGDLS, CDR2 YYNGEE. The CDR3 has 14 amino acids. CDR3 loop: CASSSRSGISPLHF.

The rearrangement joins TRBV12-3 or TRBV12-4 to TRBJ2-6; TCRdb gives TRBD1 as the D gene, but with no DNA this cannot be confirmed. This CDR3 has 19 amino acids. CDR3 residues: CASSPTGLGRGSGANVLTF.

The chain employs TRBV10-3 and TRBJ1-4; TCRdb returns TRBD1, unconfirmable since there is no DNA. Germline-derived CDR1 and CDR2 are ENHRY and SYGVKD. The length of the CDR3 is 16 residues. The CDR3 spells CAISEGRGATNEKLFF.

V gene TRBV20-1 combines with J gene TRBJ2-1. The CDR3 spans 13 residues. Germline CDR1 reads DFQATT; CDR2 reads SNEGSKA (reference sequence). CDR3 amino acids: CSARQRRYDEQFF.

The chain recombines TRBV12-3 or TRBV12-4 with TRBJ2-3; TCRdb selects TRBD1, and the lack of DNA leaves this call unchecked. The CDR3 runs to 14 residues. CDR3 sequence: CASSPDRSTDTQYF.

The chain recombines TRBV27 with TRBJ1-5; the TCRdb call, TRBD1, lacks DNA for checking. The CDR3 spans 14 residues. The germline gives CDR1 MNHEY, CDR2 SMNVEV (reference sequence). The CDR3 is CASSFGGKGQPQHF.

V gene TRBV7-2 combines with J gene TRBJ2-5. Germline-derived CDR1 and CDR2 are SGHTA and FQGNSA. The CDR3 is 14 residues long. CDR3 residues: CASSLDRYQETQYF.

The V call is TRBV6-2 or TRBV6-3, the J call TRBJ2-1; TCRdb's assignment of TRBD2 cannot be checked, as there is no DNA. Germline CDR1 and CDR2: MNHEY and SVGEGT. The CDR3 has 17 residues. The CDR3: CASSYLRLAGGGNEQFF.

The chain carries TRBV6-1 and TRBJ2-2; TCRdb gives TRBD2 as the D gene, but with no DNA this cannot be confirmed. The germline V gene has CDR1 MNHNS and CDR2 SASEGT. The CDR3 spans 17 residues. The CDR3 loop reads CASSVRGREAGTGELFF.

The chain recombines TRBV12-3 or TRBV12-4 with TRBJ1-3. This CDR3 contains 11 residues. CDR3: CASGLGNTIYF.

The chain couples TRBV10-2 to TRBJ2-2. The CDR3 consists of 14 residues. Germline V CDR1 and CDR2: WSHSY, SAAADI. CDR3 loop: CASAVTYFGGELFF.

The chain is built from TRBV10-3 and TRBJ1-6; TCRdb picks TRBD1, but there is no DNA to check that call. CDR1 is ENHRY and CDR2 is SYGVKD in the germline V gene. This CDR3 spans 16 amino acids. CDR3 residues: CAINRTGDQYNSPLHF.

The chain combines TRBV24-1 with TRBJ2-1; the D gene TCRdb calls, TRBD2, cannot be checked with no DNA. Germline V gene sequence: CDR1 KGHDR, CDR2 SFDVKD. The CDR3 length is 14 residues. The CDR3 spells CATSERASSNEQFF.

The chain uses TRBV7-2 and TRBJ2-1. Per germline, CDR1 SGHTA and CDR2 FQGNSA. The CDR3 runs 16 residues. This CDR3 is CASSLEVVQLGNEQFF. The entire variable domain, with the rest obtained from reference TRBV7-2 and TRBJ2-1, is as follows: GAGVSQSPSNKVTEKGKDVELRCDPISGHTALYWYRQSLGQGLEFLIYFQGNSAPDKSGLPSDRFSAERTGGSVSTLTIQRTQQEDSAVYLCASSLEVVQLGNEQFFGPGTRLTVL.

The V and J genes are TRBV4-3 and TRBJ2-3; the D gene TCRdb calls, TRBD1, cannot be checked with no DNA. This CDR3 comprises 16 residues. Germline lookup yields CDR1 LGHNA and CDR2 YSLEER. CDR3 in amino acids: CASSQPGNPGTDTQYF.

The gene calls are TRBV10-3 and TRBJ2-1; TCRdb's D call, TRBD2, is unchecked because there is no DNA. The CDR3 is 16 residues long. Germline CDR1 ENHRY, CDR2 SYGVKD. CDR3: CAISPRGTSGHNEQFF.